This T cell receptor (beta chain) was recovered during a study of T cells in Graves' hyperthyroidism and ophthalmopathy. The study, taken as a whole, reports: The blood repertoire included most of the expanded thyroid clonotypes above 0.001.

V was pared by 0 bases and J by 2 bases, with 5 bases between. Germline V gene data show CDR1 as LNHDA and CDR2 as SQIVND (reference sequence). The CDR3 has 13 amino acids. This clonotype occurred a few times. Its cognate antigen is unknown. Regions amplified from RNA transcripts were the TCR beta CDR3 regions. Researchers ran a first-round RT-PCR on the TCR CDR3 using the HTBI primer set. TCRdb recomputed calls from the multiplex PCR reads with MiXCR, one row per CDR3 protein. The sample comprises some 360,000 distinct CDR3 sequences, roughly 18% of which are singletons, and roughly a sixth rests with the top ten.

Sequenced input: blood. The chain recombines TRBV19 with TRBJ2-7; no reliable D call. The sequence was obtained from a woman in her 40s with Graves' ophthalmopathy. In DNA form, the CDR3 reads TGTGCCAGTAGTATAGACAGGACCTACGAGCAGTACTTC. Its translation is CASSIDRTYEQYF.